Sequencing of this T cell receptor (beta chain) was carried out in a study of metastatic and nonmetastatic thyroid tumors. About the study: Comparison of repertoires was carried out across blood and tumor or nodule tissue from malignant and benign thyroid patients.

Broader study findings: Versus benign nodules, malignant thyroid tumors reportedly had significantly higher TCR beta diversity, in blood and tumor.

This CDR3 has 18 residues. V dropped 3 bases and J dropped 5 bases, with 22 bases sitting between them. Germline CDR1 and CDR2: LGHDT and YNNKEL (reference sequence). Authors' data handling: Construction of a distant-metastasis classifier for papillary thyroid cancer relied on CDR3 differences across clinicopathological groups. TCRdb ran MiXCR on the PCR reads. The V and J calls were not made by the authors but by TCRdb's processing. The data show about 32,000 clones, approximately 7% seen once. All patients were treatment-naive before thyroid surgery. This clone occurred many times. As yet, its antigen is unknown.

The sequencing input was blood. V gene TRBV3-1 combines with J gene TRBJ1-4; D unclear. This clonotype was obtained from a female donor with papillary thyroid cancer or a benign thyroid nodule (not recorded which). Some clones in this sample may be carry-over from other donors' samples. The CDR3 region has the DNA TGTGCCAGCAGCCAGTTTGCGGGAAGGGAGGGTAGAAATGAAAAACTGTTTTTT. Translated: CASSQFAGREGRNEKLFF.